The 30 T cell receptor beta chains reported below all come from one sample, sequenced in a study of CD8+CD57+ T cells in acquired aplastic anemia. The template used for profiling TCR beta VDJ and CDR3 was genomic DNA. A single record per CDR3 protein comes from TCRdb applying MiXCR to the reads. The sample contains approximately 160,000 distinct CDR3 sequences, approximately 40% of which appear only once. The sequenced sample was sorted CD4+, CD8+, or CD8+CD57+ T cells (not recorded which) from PBMCs. The receptors originated from a human donor in good health.

The CDR3 DNA reads as TGTGCCAGCAGTTTTGGGGGAAGCTCATATGAAAAACTGTTTTTT. Translation: CASSFGGSSYEKLFF. The V gene is TRBV12-3 or TRBV12-4, the J gene TRBJ1-4; maybe TRBD1 (5 bases). This CDR3 contains 15 residues. Trimming took 3 bases from V and 6 from J, leaving 14 bases between them.

This chain links TRBV15 with TRBJ1-6, with a possible D match to TRBD1 (5 bases). This CDR3 spans 14 amino acids. Per germline, CDR1 LNHNV and CDR2 YYDKDF (reference sequence). Trimming removed 3 bases at V and 9 bases at J, with 12 bases between. The CDR3 region is CATSRGTRSSPLHF. CDR3 DNA sequence: TGTGCCACCAGCAGGGGGACCAGGAGTTCACCCCTCCACTTT.

The chain is built from TRBV24-1 and TRBJ2-2; TRBD2 is a possible D gene (7 bases). The CDR3 covers 16 residues. V was cut by 5 bases and J by 5 bases, with 17 bases left in between. Germline assignment: CDR1 KGHDR and CDR2 SFDVKD. The CDR3 spells CATSVRGGGLTGELFF. The CDR3 DNA follows: TGTGCCACCAGTGTTAGGGGAGGGGGTCTGACCGGGGAGCTGTTTTTT.

This clonotype was observed at least ten times. The CDR3 reads CASSQVTGPNYGYTF. The CDR3 DNA reads TGCGCCAGCAGCCAAGTGACGGGCCCTAACTATGGCTACACCTTC. The chain is built from TRBV4-3 and TRBJ1-2; D ambiguous. Trimming removed 1 base from V and 0 bases from J, with 9 bases in between. Germline CDR1 LGHNA, CDR2 YSLEER. This CDR3 region has 15 residues.

This clonotype appeared a single time. The chain employs TRBV7-3 and TRBJ1-1, with D perhaps TRBD1 (5 bases). The CDR3 has 13 amino acids. The V end was cut by 4 bases, the J end by 8 bases, with 14 bases between. Germline V gives CDR1 SGHTA, CDR2 FQGTGA. The CDR3 DNA reads as TGTGCCAGCAGCTCATCCGGTCGACAGGAAGCTTTCTTT. It codes for CASSSSGRQEAFF. The variable domain in full, with the rest retrieved from reference TRBV7-3 and TRBJ1-1, is GAGVSQTPSNKVTEKGKYVELRCDPISGHTALYWYRQSLGQGPEFLIYFQGTGAADDSGLPNDRFFAVRPEGSVSTLKIQRTERGDSAVYLCASSSSGRQEAFFGQGTRLTVV.

This clonotype has at least ten counts. The chain is built from TRBV4-2 and TRBJ1-3; no definite D call. The V gene's germline CDR1 is LGHNA and CDR2 YNFKEQ. This CDR3 contains 15 residues. V was clipped by 4 bases and J by 0 bases, with 10 bases between them. DNA for the CDR3: TGTGCCAGCAGCCCCTCACAGAGCTCTGGAAACACCATATATTTT. Its translation is CASSPSQSSGNTIYF.

The genes are TRBV25-1 and TRBJ1-2, with TRBD1 matching 9 bases. After removal of 5 bases from V and 4 bases from J, the junction contained 11 bases not matched to a gene. The CDR3 runs 16 residues. Germline V gives CDR1 MGHDK, CDR2 SYGVNS. The CDR3 sequence is CASSSTYRGRIYGYTF. The CDR3 DNA follows: TGTGCCAGCAGTAGTACCTACAGGGGGCGCATCTATGGCTACACCTTC.

This clonotype was recorded at least ten times. V usage is TRBV6-5 and J usage is TRBJ2-6; D gene unclear. V lost 2 bases and J 0 bases, leaving 5 bases between the germline ends. Germline-derived CDR1 and CDR2 are MNHEY and SVGAGI. The CDR3 consists of 15 residues. CDR3 in DNA: TGTGCCAGCAGTTACCGGTACTCTGGGGCCAACGTCCTGACTTTC. Its translation: CASSYRYSGANVLTF.

V and J are TRBV6-5 and TRBJ1-5; D is undetermined. CDR3 length equals 13 residues. Looked up from germline, CDR1 is MNHEY and CDR2 is SVGAGI. V lost 2 bases and J lost 4, with 6 bases in between. For the CDR3, the DNA is TGTGCCAGCAGTTACGACCAAAATCAGCCCCAGCATTTT. Protein: CASSYDQNQPQHF.

In this sample, this clonotype turned up many times. The chain has TRBV12-3 or TRBV12-4 and TRBJ2-7, with D possibly matching TRBD2 (6 bases). With 5 bases removed from V and 2 bases from J, the gap between germline ends came to 16 bases. The CDR3 contains 15 residues. The CDR3 nucleotides are TGTGCCAGCAGTAGCCCCCCCCGCGGGACCTACGAGCAGTACTTC. It yields the protein CASSSPPRGTYEQYF.

The sample holds many counts of this clonotype. This sequence joins TRBV7-2 and TRBJ2-7; the D gene is possibly TRBD2 (6 bases). Trimming removed 3 bases from V and 6 bases from J, with 15 bases in between. The germline gives CDR1 SGHTA, CDR2 FQGNSA. The CDR3 is made up of 14 amino acids. CDR3 residues: CASSFGQGGLEQYF. Here the CDR3 DNA reads TGTGCCAGCAGCTTCGGCCAGGGAGGTCTCGAGCAGTACTTC.

J is TRBJ2-3 and V is TRBV5-1; TRBD1 aligns across 9 bases. Germline lookup yields CDR1 SGHRS and CDR2 YFSETQ. The junction had 3 bases not matched to a gene; V was cut back by 0 bases and J by 1 base. The length of the CDR3 is 16 residues. The CDR3 DNA reads as TGCGCCAGCAGCTTGGCGGACAGGGGACGCACAGATACGCAGTATTTT. This gives the protein CASSLADRGRTDTQYF.

This clonotype was observed a handful of times. The gene calls are TRBV6-1 and TRBJ2-5; 8 bases align to TRBD2. The CDR3 spans 15 residues. The germline gives CDR1 MNHNS, CDR2 SASEGT. V lost 7 bases and J lost 5; bases outside the gene matches: 12. In DNA form, the CDR3 reads TGTGCCAGCACCCTAACGGGACTAGTCTTGGAGACCCAGTACTTC. This codes for CASTLTGLVLETQYF.

V usage is TRBV28 and J usage is TRBJ1-2, with 7 bases aligning to TRBD1. J gave up 4 bases and V 6 bases, and 5 bases lay outside the gene matches. In germline, CDR1 is MDHEN, CDR2 SYDVKM. CDR3 length equals 13 residues. CDR3 bases: TGTGCCAGCAGAATGGGACAGTTCTATGGCTACACCTTC. Its protein product is CASRMGQFYGYTF.

The rearrangement joins TRBV2 to TRBJ1-1; tentative D call: TRBD1 (5 bases). Germline V CDR1 and CDR2: SNHLY, FYNNEI. The CDR3 sequence is 12 residues long. V lost 6 bases and J lost 10, with 15 bases in between. The DNA of the CDR3 is TGTGCCAGCAGGGGGGACGGCCCAGGAGCTTTCTTT. The encoded protein is CASRGDGPGAFF.

There are many counts of this clonotype. This chain connects TRBV2 to TRBJ2-1; no clear D gene. The germline V and J ends were trimmed by 1 base and 6 bases, with 7 bases remaining between them. The CDR3 length is 13 residues. Germline-derived CDR1 and CDR2 are SNHLY and FYNNEI. CDR3 sequence: CASSEGAGNEQFF. DNA of the CDR3: TGTGCCAGCAGTGAAGGGGCCGGCAATGAGCAGTTCTTC.

This clonotype was counted a few times. This chain connects TRBV2 to TRBJ1-2, with TRBD1 identical over 9 bases. Losses at the gene ends were 6 bases for V and 4 bases for J; bases not matched to a gene: 6. Germline V gene data show CDR1 as SNHLY and CDR2 as FYNNEI. This CDR3 is 14 amino acids long. This CDR3 reads CASRMGQGAYGYTF. CDR3 in DNA: TGTGCCAGCAGAATGGGACAGGGAGCCTATGGCTACACCTTC.

This clonotype was seen just once. V and J are TRBV19 and TRBJ1-5; 8 bases are a match to TRBD1. The CDR3 contains 15 residues. CDR1 and CDR2 (germline): LNHDA, SQIVND (reference sequence). V was clipped by 7 bases and J by 7 bases; unmatched bases: 12. In DNA, the CDR3 is TGTGCCAGTACCGAACGGACAGGGAGGTTACAGCCCCAGCATTTT. Its protein is CASTERTGRLQPQHF.

In regard to this clonotype: A single base separates this from a much larger clone, so it may be a read error. Written as DNA, the CDR3 is TGTGCCAGCAGGGGGGCAGGGATTGAAGCTTTCTTT. Protein: CASRGAGIEAFF. This chain links TRBV7-3 with TRBJ1-1, with a weak D call TRBD1 (6 bases). With 6 bases removed from V and 7 bases from J, the gap between germline ends came to 12 bases. The CDR3 totals 12 residues. CDR1 SGHTA and CDR2 FQGTGA come from the germline V gene.

Ten or more counts support this clonotype. This chain connects TRBV16 to TRBJ1-5; no reliable D call. In germline, CDR1 is KGHSY, CDR2 FQNENV. Deletions cut 0 bases from V and 5 bases from J, with 8 bases between. The CDR3 loop spans 14 amino acids. DNA of the CDR3: TGTGCCAGCAGCCAATCATCCCCCGATCAGCCCCAGCATTTT. Residues: CASSQSSPDQPQHF.

Concerning this clonotype itself: A read error may explain this, as a much larger clone is one base away. CDR3 region: CAGSLSQGRETQYF. In DNA form, the CDR3 reads TGCGCCGGCAGCTTGTCTCAGGGACGGGAGACCCAGTACTTC. The chain couples TRBV5-1 to TRBJ2-5; possibly TRBD1 or TRBD2 for D (5 bases each). This CDR3 has 14 residues. Germline V gives CDR1 SGHRS, CDR2 YFSETQ.

This clonotype was counted at least ten times. The chain carries TRBV5-7 and TRBJ1-2; possible D gene TRBD1, 5 bases. TRBV5-7 is flagged as an ORF with uncertain function. The CDR3 is made up of 15 amino acids. Between the trimmed V and J ends, which lost 6 bases and 8 bases, there was a span of 23 bases. CDR3 DNA: TGTGCCAGCACCTCCTTTGGACATCTCAAGAGAGGCTACACCTTC. Its protein is CASTSFGHLKRGYTF.

This clonotype appeared a single time. This chain connects TRBV29-1 to TRBJ1-1; 8 bases line up with TRBD1. Germline CDR1 reads SQVTM; CDR2 reads ANQGSEA. With V trimmed by 1 base and J by 5 bases, 0 bases remained unmatched. The CDR3 totals 12 residues. The CDR3 DNA is TGCAGCGTTGAAGGGACAGGGACTGAAGCTTTCTTT. Translating it yields CSVEGTGTEAFF. The full variable domain, completed using reference TRBV29-1 and TRBJ1-1, is SAVISQKPSRDICQRGTSLTIQCQVDSQVTMMFWYRQQPGQSLTLIATANQGSEATYESGFVIDKFPISRPNLTFSTLTVSNMSPEDSSIYLCSVEGTGTEAFFGQGTRLTVV.

The rearrangement links TRBV10-3 to TRBJ2-3; D remains unclear. V dropped 2 bases and J dropped 5 bases, with 2 bases sitting between them. CDR3 length: 11 amino acids. CDR1 and CDR2 from the germline V gene are ENHRY and SYGVKD. The CDR3 bases are TGTGCCATCAGTGAGGGAGATACGCAGTATTTT. Translation: CAISEGDTQYF.

This clonotype showed up many times. The chain joins TRBV9 to TRBJ2-2; 9 bases agree with TRBD1. V trimming: 4 bases; J trimming: 7 bases; junction bases outside the gene matches: 5. CDR1 is SGDLS, CDR2 YYNGEE, per germline. This CDR3 region has 14 residues. The CDR3 DNA is TGTGCCAGCAGCCCAAGGACAGGGGTCGGGGAGCTGTTTTTT. The encoded protein is CASSPRTGVGELFF.

This clonotype was recorded only once. V usage is TRBV20-1 and J usage is TRBJ2-3; 11 bases fit TRBD2. Germline CDR1 and CDR2: DFQATT and SNEGSKA (reference sequence). Trimming at V came to 0 bases and at J to 2 bases, leaving 10 bases not matched to a gene. This CDR3 has 18 residues. CDR3 coding DNA: TGCAGTGCTAGAGATCCGCGGGCTAGCGGGAGGATCACAGATACGCAGTATTTT. Translating it yields CSARDPRASGRITDTQYF.

The chain joins TRBV4-2 to TRBJ2-2; possibly TRBD1 or TRBD2 for D (6 bases each). The CDR3 has 16 amino acids. The V gene's germline CDR1 is LGHNA and CDR2 YNFKEQ. V was shortened by 1 base and J by 4 bases, with 13 bases between the two germline ends. CDR3 nucleotide sequence: TGTGCCAGCAGCCAAGGTCTAGGAGGGGGCACCGGGGAGCTGTTTTTT. It translates to CASSQGLGGGTGELFF.

J is TRBJ2-4 and V is TRBV5-1; D gene ambiguous. The CDR3 is made up of 14 amino acids. V lost 0 bases, J lost 8 bases, and 12 bases lay in between. Germline values: CDR1 SGHRS, CDR2 YFSETQ. The CDR3 DNA sequence: TGCGCCAGCAGCTTGGCCTCGGGTTTGGACATTCAGTACTTC. This gives the protein CASSLASGLDIQYF.

A word on this clonotype: A much bigger clone sits one base away, suggesting this may be a read error. The rearrangement uses TRBV19 and TRBJ2-3; no definite D call. This CDR3 comprises 14 residues. V was shortened by 4 bases and J by 2 bases, with 10 bases between the two germline ends. Germline V CDR1 and CDR2: LNHDA, SQIVND (reference sequence). The CDR3 sequence is CASSTLPITDTQYF. CDR3 sequence (DNA): TGTGCCAGTAGTACCCTACCAATCACAGATACGCAGTATTTT.

This clonotype was detected ten times or more. The chain has TRBV6-6 and TRBJ1-2; D possibly corresponds to TRBD1 (6 bases). The V end was cut by 5 bases, the J end by 8 bases, with 12 bases between. The CDR3 loop spans 12 amino acids. Germline loops: CDR1 MNHNY, CDR2 SVGAGI (reference sequence). In DNA, the CDR3 is TGTGCCAGCAGTCCGCTCCAGGGGGGCTACACCTTC. Translation: CASSPLQGGYTF.